One and the same sample provided the 11 T cell receptor beta chains below, sequenced in a study of cytomegalovirus exposure and HLA in healthy donors. The PCR used 60 Vbeta and 13 Jbeta primers. Here immunoSEQ multiplex PCR was the method, and the copy in TCRdb shows in-frame clones only, minus some. The sample carries 170,000 or so clones, around 80% recorded once. The material sequenced was PBMCs. The receptors originated from a male donor in good health and CMV-seropositive.

The chain carries TRBV7-9 and TRBJ2-3, with 10 bases fitting TRBD2. The CDR3 has 15 residues. The junction had 13 bases not matched to a gene; V was cut back by 6 bases and J by 10 bases. Looked up from germline, CDR1 is SEHNR and CDR2 is FQNEAQ (reference sequence). CDR3 region: CASRSEGLAGVAQYF. The CDR3 DNA reads as TGTGCCAGCAGATCAGAGGGGCTAGCGGGAGTGGCGCAGTATTTT.

The J gene is TRBJ2-2, the V gene TRBV7-9; 7 positions match TRBD2. This CDR3 region has 16 residues. Looked up from germline, CDR1 is SEHNR and CDR2 is FQNEAQ (reference sequence). The V gene end was trimmed by 4 bases and the J gene end by 6 bases; junction bases not matched to a gene: 11. CDR3 nucleotide sequence: TGTGCCAGCAGCTCCCCGGGGGAGGGAAGGGCCGGGGAGCTGTTTTTT. The encoded protein is CASSSPGEGRAGELFF. Combining the CDR3 with reference TRBV7-9 and TRBJ2-2 gives the whole variable domain DTGVSQNPRHKITKRGQNVTFRCDPISEHNRLYWYRQTLGQGPEFLTYFQNEAQLEKSRLLSDRFSAERPKGSFSTLEIQRTEQGDSAMYLCASSSPGEGRAGELFFGEGSRLTVL.

Notes on this clone: The germline gene is not matched at one end of the junction; a read error may be the cause. The V and J genes are TRBV4-1 and TRBJ1-5; D unclear. CDR3 length equals 12 residues. CDR1 and CDR2 (germline): MGHRA, YSYEKL. The CDR3 is CASSQGGGPQHF. The DNA of the CDR3 is TGCGCCAGCAGTCAAGGCGGTGGGCCCCAGCATTTT.

The chain carries TRBV30 and TRBJ1-6, with TRBD1 as a possible D gene (6 bases). Germline CDR1 reads GTSNPN; CDR2 reads SVGIG (reference sequence). The CDR3 spans 16 residues. Trimming took off 3 bases at V and 6 bases at J, with 18 bases between the two ends. CDR3 in amino acids: CAWRSRSGHLNSPLHF. The CDR3 DNA reads as TGTGCCTGGAGATCCAGGTCGGGACACCTTAATTCACCCCTCCACTTT.

The CDR3 DNA reads TGTGCCACCCACTGGAGAGACAATGAGCAGTTCTTC. Protein product: CATHWRDNEQFF. The rearrangement uses TRBV19 and TRBJ2-1; no clear D gene. The CDR3 runs 12 residues. CDR1 LNHDA and CDR2 SQIVND come from the germline V gene (reference sequence). V was trimmed by 10 bases and J by 5 bases, leaving 12 bases between them.

J is TRBJ1-4 and V is TRBV29-1; TRBD1 is a possible D gene (5 bases). V was shortened by 5 bases and J by 6 bases, with 19 bases between the two germline ends. The CDR3 has 15 amino acids. CDR1 and CDR2 (germline): SQVTM, ANQGSEA. The CDR3, as DNA: TGCAGCGTTAAGTCCGCAGGGTTTGTGGATGAAAAACTGTTTTTT. This translates into CSVKSAGFVDEKLFF.

This clone appeared a single time. The CDR3 sequence: CAAEREGTDTQYF. CDR3 nucleotides: TGTGCCGCCGAGCGGGAGGGCACAGATACGCAGTATTTT. The V call is TRBV10-3, the J call TRBJ2-3; 9 bases match TRBD2. The ends lost 11 bases at V and 1 base at J; junction bases unmatched: 4. Looked up from germline, CDR1 is ENHRY and CDR2 is SYGVKD. CDR3 length: 13 residues.

This clone came up once. The chain employs TRBV5-4 and TRBJ1-1; weak D call: TRBD1 (5 bases). CDR1 SGHNT and CDR2 YYREEE come from the germline V gene (reference sequence). The CDR3 is 16 residues long. The V end was cut by 0 bases, the J end by 0 bases, with 12 bases between. CDR3 protein: CASSLEAGKMNTEAFF. DNA of the CDR3: TGTGCCAGCAGCTTGGAGGCAGGGAAGATGAACACTGAAGCTTTCTTT.

V gene TRBV5-1 combines with J gene TRBJ1-2, with a possible D match to TRBD1 (5 bases). Germline CDR1 reads SGHRS; CDR2 reads YFSETQ. The CDR3 runs 15 residues. V gave up 0 bases and J gave up 8 bases, with 17 bases separating them. The CDR3 loop is CASSLEGREGKGYTF. CDR3 sequence (DNA): TGCGCCAGCAGCTTGGAGGGCAGGGAGGGGAAAGGCTACACCTTC.

J is TRBJ1-4 and V is TRBV9, with 8 bases identical to TRBD1. Trimming cost V 0 bases and J 8 bases; bases outside gene matches: 6. The V gene's germline CDR1 is SGDLS and CDR2 YYNGEE. The CDR3 is 15 residues long. Here the CDR3 reads CASSVATGVTEKLFF. In DNA, the CDR3 is TGTGCCAGCAGCGTAGCGACAGGGGTGACCGAAAAACTGTTTTTT.

This clone was seen a single time. The rearrangement links TRBV2 to TRBJ2-4, with TRBD1 as a possible D gene (6 bases). The CDR3 extends over 16 amino acids. V lost 4 bases, J lost 0 bases, and 13 bases lay in between. Germline V gene data show CDR1 as SNHLY and CDR2 as FYNNEI. The CDR3 sequence: CASSGTADLAKNIQYF. The CDR3 nucleotides read TGTGCCAGCAGTGGGACAGCTGATCTAGCCAAAAACATTCAGTACTTC.